This T cell receptor beta chain was recovered during a study of blood T cells in healthy people across ages. About the study: Template switching captured about one barcoded beta molecule per two T cells.

The CDR3 runs 13 residues. Per germline, CDR1 DFQATT and CDR2 SNEGSKA (reference sequence). Trimming removed 2 bases from V and 5 bases from J, with 9 bases in between. Each of the donors had ten milliliters of peripheral blood drawn into EDTA-treated Vacutainer tubes. A second PCR, run for about 6 to 11 cycles, used a sample-barcoded 5' primer plus a J-beta primer mix. TCRdb re-analysed the 5' RACE reads in MiXCR, keeping a single row per CDR3 protein. The sample records some 1.6 million distinct CDR3 sequences, roughly 32% being singletons. The sample comprised blood. The sequence was obtained from a woman aged 25 to 45 in good health. This chain connects TRBV20-1 to TRBJ2-2; the D gene is possibly TRBD1 (6 bases). DNA of the CDR3: TGCAGTGCTAGACCACAGGGTACCGGGGAGCTGTTTTTT. This translates into CSARPQGTGELFF.